This record concerns one T cell receptor (beta chain) sequence. The data derive from a study of T cell changes during pregnancy in multiple sclerosis. Trimming cost V 7 bases and J 4 bases; bases outside gene matches: 5. Per the germline V gene, CDR1 is MNHNS and CDR2 is SASEGT. The CDR3 runs to 13 residues. The assay was immunoSEQ multiplex PCR, and TCRdb's table has in-frame clones only and misses some. The sample yields nearly 70,000 clones, about 92% seen once. Source: peripheral blood, taken in the second trimester of pregnancy. J is TRBJ2-3 and V is TRBV6-1; 7 bases agree with TRBD1. This clonotype was obtained from a female donor in good health, enrolled as a control in a pregnancy study. The CDR3 spells CASTRQGADTQYF. In nucleotides, the CDR3 is TGTGCCAGCACAAGACAGGGAGCAGATACGCAGTATTTT.